This T cell receptor beta chain was recorded in a study of OX40 agonist ivuxolimab in advanced cancers. Overall study findings and caveats: Mean expanded clone counts were higher in CD8+ than CD4+ T cells.

Details on this clone: Antigen: not known.

The method was immunoSEQ multiplex PCR; TCRdb's version includes in-frame clones alone and lacks a portion of them. The table has about 77,000 clones, around 80% seen once. CDR3 length: 14 residues. V dropped 4 bases and J dropped 0 bases, with 6 bases sitting between them. In germline, CDR1 is SGHNT, CDR2 YENEEA. V is TRBV11-3 and J is TRBJ2-2, with D uncertain. This specimen consisted of CD4+ or CD8+ T cells sorted from blood, obtained in a trial of the OX40 agonist ivuxolimab. The TCR was taken from an adult with an advanced solid tumor such as melanoma, head and neck, liver or kidney cancer. The CDR3 here is CASSYLANTGELFF. DNA of the CDR3: TGTGCCAGCAGCTACCTAGCGAACACCGGGGAGCTGTTTTTT.